This note documents a single TCR beta chain sequence. Its antigen is not identified. Trimming took 0 bases from V and 0 from J, leaving 9 bases between them. Germline CDR1 reads MGHRA; CDR2 reads YSYEKL. This CDR3 is built from 15 residues. The data were taken from a study of cytomegalovirus exposure and HLA in healthy donors. Use of 60 Vbeta and 13 Jbeta primers characterized the PCR. The data were produced by immunoSEQ multiplex PCR, yet TCRdb's version contains in-frame clones alone and is incomplete. The table records about 150,000 clones, less than 85% of them present only once. Overall study results and limits: More clonal expansion characterized HLA-associated TCR beta chains than equally common others in a later analysis. According to the study, around 180 TCR beta chains were cytomegalovirus-associated.

This receptor was taken from a woman between 50 and 59 years old in good health and CMV-seropositive. The chain employs TRBV4-1 and TRBJ2-7; no definite D call. Source material: PBMCs. This CDR3 reads CASSQESKLSYEQYF. The CDR3 nucleotides read TGCGCCAGCAGCCAAGAGAGTAAACTCTCCTACGAGCAGTACTTC.